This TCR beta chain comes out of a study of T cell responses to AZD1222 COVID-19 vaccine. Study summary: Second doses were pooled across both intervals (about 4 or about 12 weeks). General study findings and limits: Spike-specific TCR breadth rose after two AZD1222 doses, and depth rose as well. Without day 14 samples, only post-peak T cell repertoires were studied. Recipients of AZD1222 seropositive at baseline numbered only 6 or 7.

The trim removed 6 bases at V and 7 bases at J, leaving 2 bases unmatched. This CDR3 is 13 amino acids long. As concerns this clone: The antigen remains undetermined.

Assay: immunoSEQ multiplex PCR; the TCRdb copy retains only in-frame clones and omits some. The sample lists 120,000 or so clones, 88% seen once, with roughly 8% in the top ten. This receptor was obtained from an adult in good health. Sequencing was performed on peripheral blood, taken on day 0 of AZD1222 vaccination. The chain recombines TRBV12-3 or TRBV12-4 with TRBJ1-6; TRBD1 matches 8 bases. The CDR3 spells CASSDRGNSPLHF. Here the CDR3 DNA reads TGTGCCAGCAGCGACAGGGGAAATTCACCCCTCCACTTT.